This T cell receptor (beta chain) is drawn from a study of cytomegalovirus exposure and HLA in healthy donors. Regarding the study as a whole: Beyond CMV serostatus, there was no information to go on about immune exposure. TCR beta V segments were, for the most part, productive about 87% or about 30% of the time in an earlier analysis. Specific recognition of CMV antigens was confirmed in vitro for a few chains (all CMV-associated). Certain indistinguishable V segments, among them TRBV6-2 and TRBV6-3, were excluded.

This clone was seen a few times. Its cognate antigen is unknown. It was with 60 Vbeta and 13 Jbeta primers that the PCR ran. Some clones are missing from TCRdb's copy, which holds only in-frame ones; the method was immunoSEQ multiplex PCR. The sample yields 180,000 or so clones, about 80% seen once. CDR1 is MDHEN, CDR2 SYDVKM, per germline. The CDR3 runs 11 residues. V was pared by 8 bases and J by 3 bases, with 8 bases between. This clonotype originated in a man aged 40-55 years in good health and CMV-seronegative. What was sequenced was PBMCs. This chain links TRBV28 with TRBJ2-7, with D unresolved. CDR3 protein: CASGHSYEQYF. CDR3 coding DNA: TGTGCCAGCGGCCACAGCTACGAGCAGTACTTC.